The next 8 T cell receptor beta chains were all read from a single sample in a study of circulating and synovial CD4+ cells in juvenile arthritis. Libraries were prepared by immunoSEQ multiplex PCR; TCRdb keeps only in-frame clonotypes and omits some of them. The data show some 33,000 clones, 85% to 95% seen once. Sequencing was carried out using CD4+ T cells from blood. The receptors originated from a human donor with juvenile idiopathic arthritis.

The genes are TRBV7-2 and TRBJ2-7, with D possibly matching TRBD2 (5 bases). Germline-derived CDR1 and CDR2 are SGHTA and FQGNSA. V lost 2 bases and J 0 bases, leaving 8 bases between the germline ends. The CDR3 runs to 14 residues. CDR3 region: CASSLMRVSYEQYF. The CDR3 DNA is TGTGCCAGCAGCTTAATGCGGGTCTCCTACGAGCAGTACTTC.

For this clone: Compared with germline, one end of the junction differs, possibly owing to a read error. The same CDR3 arises from other DNA sequences in this sample as well. The chain links TRBV14 to TRBJ1-6; D is undetermined. The CDR3 totals 16 residues. Germline CDR1 and CDR2: SGHDN and FVKESK. CDR3: CASSQDVYSYNSPLHF. CDR3 nucleotides: TGTGCCAGCAGCCAAGATGTGTACTCCTATAATTCCCCCCTCCACTTT.

The genes are TRBV18 and TRBJ2-2; the D gene is possibly TRBD1 (6 bases). Germline-derived CDR1 and CDR2 are KGHSH and LQKENI. The CDR3 has 15 amino acids. V dropped 4 bases and J dropped 5 bases, with 14 bases sitting between them. The CDR3 spells CASSLKQGWTGELFF. As DNA, the CDR3 is TGTGCCAGCTCACTCAAACAGGGTTGGACCGGGGAGCTGTTTTTT.

The gene calls are TRBV5-4 and TRBJ1-2, with 9 positions matching TRBD1. Germline assignment: CDR1 SGHNT and CDR2 YYREEE (reference sequence). The CDR3 is 15 residues long. With 3 bases clipped from V and 3 bases from J, the junction kept 6 bases outside the gene matches. Here the CDR3 reads CASSSGGQGDYGYTF. CDR3 sequence (DNA): TGTGCCAGCAGCTCGGGGGGACAGGGTGACTATGGCTACACCTTC.

The rearrangement joins TRBV19 to TRBJ1-1; D gene ambiguous. Trimming removed 2 bases at V and 1 base at J, with 11 bases between. This CDR3 has 15 residues. Germline V lookup: CDR1 LNHDA, CDR2 SQIVND (reference sequence). This chain's CDR3 is CASSIYHRGNTEAFF. For the CDR3, the DNA is TGTGCCAGTAGTATATATCACCGGGGGAACACTGAAGCTTTCTTT.

CDR3 nucleotide sequence: TGTGCCAGCAGCTTAGGGGAGGGTTGGGACAGGGGCTACGAGCAGTACTTC. Its translation: CASSLGEGWDRGYEQYF. This rearrangement joins TRBV7-2 to TRBJ2-7; 10 nucleotides line up with TRBD1. The CDR3 length is 17 residues. Unmatched junction bases numbered 9, after V lost 1 base and J lost 3 bases. CDR1 SGHTA and CDR2 FQGNSA come from the germline V gene.

The CDR3 bases are TGTGCCAGCAGCCAATGGAGCACTGAAGCTTTCTTT. Amino acids: CASSQWSTEAFF. This rearrangement joins TRBV16 to TRBJ1-1; D uncertain. CDR3 size: 12 residues. Germline CDR1 and CDR2: KGHSY and FQNENV. V lost 1 base and J lost 4, with 4 bases in between.

The rearrangement uses TRBV19 and TRBJ1-2; TRBD1 is a possible D gene (5 bases). This CDR3 region has 13 residues. The germline CDR1 and CDR2 sequences are LNHDA and SQIVND (reference sequence). Trimming took 7 bases from V and 8 from J, leaving 17 bases between them. CDR3: CASTRRGSHGYTF. The CDR3 nucleotides read TGTGCCAGTACTAGGAGGGGTTCTCACGGCTACACCTTC.